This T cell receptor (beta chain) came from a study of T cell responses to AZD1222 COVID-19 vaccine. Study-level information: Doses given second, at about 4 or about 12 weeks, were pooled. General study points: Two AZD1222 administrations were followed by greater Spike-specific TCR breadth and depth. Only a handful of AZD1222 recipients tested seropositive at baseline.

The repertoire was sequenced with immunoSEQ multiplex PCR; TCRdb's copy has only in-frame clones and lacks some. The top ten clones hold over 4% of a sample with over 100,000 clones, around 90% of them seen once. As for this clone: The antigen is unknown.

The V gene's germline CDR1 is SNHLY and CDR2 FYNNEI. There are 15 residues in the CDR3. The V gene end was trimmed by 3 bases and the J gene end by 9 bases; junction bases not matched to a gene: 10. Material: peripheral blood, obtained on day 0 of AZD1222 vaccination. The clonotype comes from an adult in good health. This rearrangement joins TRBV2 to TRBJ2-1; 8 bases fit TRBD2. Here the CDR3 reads CASSESGGRWGEQFF. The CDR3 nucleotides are TGTGCCAGCAGTGAGTCGGGAGGGCGGTGGGGTGAGCAGTTCTTC.